This entry concerns a single TCR beta chain. This record belongs to a study of shared clonotypes between healthy human individuals. CD8 memory was a combination of CD45RO+ cells and CCR7-negative CD45RA+ TemRA cells. Original handling: Filtering of immunoSEQ junctional sequences could not match full-length read filtering. Produced via immunoSEQ multiplex PCR; TCRdb's table is partial and in-frame only. The DNA was the basis for D and trimming; V, J and clone size are from that table. Of under 150,000 clones in the sample, around 66% were seen once. V was clipped by 5 bases and J by 4 bases, with 14 bases between them. Per germline, CDR1 MNHEY and CDR2 SMNVEV (reference sequence). The CDR3 extends over 14 amino acids.

The TCR comes from a woman in her twenties or thirties in good health. Sequencing was done on a sample of memory CD8+ T cells sorted from blood. The subset: CD45RO+ cells pooled with CCR7-negative TemRA cells. This chain connects TRBV27 to TRBJ2-5, with D possibly TRBD1 on 6 matching bases. CDR3 DNA: TGTGCCAGCAGTCCCTATTCCAGGGGAGAGACCCAGTACTTC. Translation: CASSPYSRGETQYF.